A selection of T cell receptor beta chains follows, all from one sample in a study of response to subunit inactivated influenza vaccine. TCRdb analysed the RT-PCR reads with MiXCR anew, one entry per CDR3 protein. The sample carries 550,000 to 800,000 distinct CDR3 sequences, more than 15% recorded once. The source material was PBMCs from blood, sampled 11 to 12 days after vaccination. These receptors were collected from a man aged 45 to 65 who received an inactivated influenza vaccine. CDR3s include the opening cysteine and the closing phenylalanine or tryptophan. Fields, in order: V gene, clone size, J gene, D gene, CDR3 DNA, CDR3 protein. The D gene is left open where the match is weak. Size tells how often a clone was seen (once, few, many) or the class of an expanded clone, and some rows leave it out.

V: TRBV7-2
size: .
J: TRBJ1-1
D: TRBD1
DNA: TGTGCCAGCAGCTTGGGGACAGGGGCCGTGAACACTGAAGCTTTCTTT
CDR3: CASSLGTGAVNTEAFF

V: TRBV4-2
size: .
J: TRBJ2-6
D: .
DNA: TGTGCCAGCAGCCTTAAGACAGCCGCAACTGGGGCCAACGTCCTGACTTTC
CDR3: CASSLKTAATGANVLTF

V: TRBV6-5
size: .
J: TRBJ1-1
D: .
DNA: TGTGCCAGCAGTTGGCTCACCCCCAGGGGAAAGGGGGGGACTGAAGCTTTCTTT
CDR3: CASSWLTPRGKGGTEAFF

V: TRBV7-9
size: .
J: TRBJ2-1
D: .
DNA: TGTGCCAGCAGCTTAGCGGGGGATTTCGCGTATGAGCAGTTCTTC
CDR3: CASSLAGDFAYEQFF

V: TRBV5-1
size: many
J: TRBJ1-1
D: .
DNA: TGTGCCAGCAGTTTAGCGGTGAACACTGAAGCTTTCTTT
CDR3: CASSLAVNTEAFF

V: TRBV5-1
size: many
J: TRBJ2-4
D: .
DNA: TGCGCCAGCAGCCAGGATTCAGGTGGAAACATTCAGTACTTC
CDR3: CASSQDSGGNIQYF

V: TRBV28
size: .
J: TRBJ2-2
D: .
DNA: TGTGCCAGCAGTCGCCAGGGTACTTATCTCGGGGGTACCGGGGAGCTGTTTTTT
CDR3: CASSRQGTYLGGTGELFF

V: TRBV12-3/TRBV12-4
size: .
J: TRBJ1-6
D: .
DNA: TGTGCCAGCAGCCCCGCCGGTTCACCCCTCCACTTT
CDR3: CASSPAGSPLHF

V: TRBV29-1
size: few
J: TRBJ2-1
D: .
DNA: TGCAGCGTTGAACTCGGGTCCACCTCCTACAATGAGCAGTTCTTC
CDR3: CSVELGSTSYNEQFF

V: TRBV7-6
size: .
J: TRBJ1-2
D: .
DNA: TGTGCCAGCAGCTTAGACGTTGTGGGGGGGCTCTACACCTTC
CDR3: CASSLDVVGGLYTF

V: TRBV20-1
size: .
J: TRBJ2-5
D: TRBD1
DNA: TGCAGTGCTCGAGACAGGGGAGAGACCCAGTACTTC
CDR3: CSARDRGETQYF

V: TRBV12-3/TRBV12-4
size: many
J: TRBJ2-1
D: .
DNA: TGTGCCAGCAGTTCTTATCCGGAAAGCTCCTACAATGAGCAGTTCTTC
CDR3: CASSSYPESSYNEQFF

V: TRBV27
size: few
J: TRBJ2-1
D: TRBD2
DNA: TGTGCCAGCAGTTTTGGTACTAGCGGGCCCAATGAGCAGTTCTTC
CDR3: CASSFGTSGPNEQFF

V: TRBV5-1
size: .
J: TRBJ2-5
D: TRBD1
DNA: TGCGCCAGCAGCAAGGGACAGGTAGAGACCCAGTACTTC
CDR3: CASSKGQVETQYF

V: TRBV12-3/TRBV12-4
size: many
J: TRBJ2-7
D: TRBD2
DNA: TGTGCCAGCAGCTTCATGGGGACTAGCGGGTCCTACGAGCAGTACTTC
CDR3: CASSFMGTSGSYEQYF

V: TRBV6-2/TRBV6-3
size: few
J: TRBJ2-3
D: TRBD2
DNA: TGTGCCAGCAGGTTAGCGGGAGGGAACACAGATACGCAGTATTTT
CDR3: CASRLAGGNTDTQYF

V: TRBV20-1
size: few
J: TRBJ2-3
D: .
DNA: TGCAGTGCGGAGGGGGGAGGAGCGTCCACAGATACGCAGTATTTT
CDR3: CSAEGGGASTDTQYF

V: TRBV4-3
size: .
J: TRBJ2-3
D: TRBD2
DNA: TGCGCCAGCAGCCAACTGGTGCTAGCGGGGGACACAGATACGCAGTATTTT
CDR3: CASSQLVLAGDTDTQYF

V: TRBV28
size: few
J: TRBJ2-3
D: TRBD2
DNA: TGTGCCAGCAGTTTTTTAGCGGGGACTAGCGGTAGCACAGATACGCAGTATTTT
CDR3: CASSFLAGTSGSTDTQYF

V: TRBV28
size: .
J: TRBJ2-1
D: TRBD2
DNA: TGTGCCAGCAGTTTCGGTCTAGCGGGAGTGAGTGAGCAGTTCTTC
CDR3: CASSFGLAGVSEQFF

V: TRBV6-1
size: .
J: TRBJ2-7
D: TRBD1
DNA: TGTGCCAGCAGTACGGGACAGGAATACGAGCAGTACTTC
CDR3: CASSTGQEYEQYF

V: TRBV20-1
size: many
J: TRBJ2-5
D: TRBD1
DNA: TGCAGTGCTCCGGGACAGGGAGGAAAAGAGACCCAGTACTTC
CDR3: CSAPGQGGKETQYF

V: TRBV20-1
size: .
J: TRBJ2-7
D: TRBD2
DNA: TGCAGTGCTAGATCTCCGGGACTAGCGGGAGGCTTCTACGAGCAGTACTTC
CDR3: CSARSPGLAGGFYEQYF

V: TRBV5-1
size: few
J: TRBJ1-4
D: TRBD1
DNA: TGCGCCAGCAGCCTTGACAGGGGGTCATCTAATGAAAAACTGTTTTTT
CDR3: CASSLDRGSSNEKLFF

V: TRBV15
size: .
J: TRBJ2-1
D: .
DNA: TGTGCCACCAGCAGATCCCAGGGGGGCTACAATGAGCAGTTCTTC
CDR3: CATSRSQGGYNEQFF

V: TRBV20-1
size: once
J: TRBJ2-1
D: TRBD2
DNA: TGCAGTGCTAGAAGGGATGGACTAGCTGAGTCCTACAATGAGCAGTTCTTC
CDR3: CSARRDGLAESYNEQFF

V: TRBV4-2
size: many
J: TRBJ2-5
D: TRBD2
DNA: TGTGCCAGCAGCCAAAGCGGACTAGCGGGGGGCCAAGAGACCCAGTACTTC
CDR3: CASSQSGLAGGQETQYF

V: TRBV27
size: once
J: TRBJ2-1
D: .
DNA: TGTGCCAGCAGTTTACTCGGTTTCGGGATGACGCATGAGCAGTTCTTC
CDR3: CASSLLGFGMTHEQFF

V: TRBV10-3
size: many
J: TRBJ2-5
D: TRBD1
DNA: TGTGCCATCAGGAAAACAGGGGAAGCAGCCCAGTACTTC
CDR3: CAIRKTGEAAQYF

V: TRBV24-1
size: few
J: TRBJ1-5
D: .
DNA: TGTGCCACCAGTAGCGGACAAGGTGGTAGCAATCAGCCCCAGCATTTT
CDR3: CATSSGQGGSNQPQHF

V: TRBV6-6
size: .
J: TRBJ2-1
D: .
DNA: TGTGCCAGCAGCCCCGCGCTCCGGGAGCAGTTCTTC
CDR3: CASSPALREQFF

V: TRBV18
size: few
J: TRBJ2-1
D: .
DNA: TGTGCCAGCTCACCCTGGAGGGACCCCGATGGATCGGTTAAGCAGTTCTTC
CDR3: CASSPWRDPDGSVKQFF

V: TRBV20-1
size: .
J: TRBJ2-7
D: .
DNA: TGCAGTGCTAGTAAAGGAATCAGGGGCAGGGGATACGAGCAGTACTTC
CDR3: CSASKGIRGRGYEQYF

V: TRBV12-3/TRBV12-4
size: .
J: TRBJ2-3
D: .
DNA: TGTGCCAGCAGGGGAGGAGGGGTAACGCAGTATTTT
CDR3: CASRGGGVTQYF

V: TRBV13
size: .
J: TRBJ2-7
D: TRBD1
DNA: TGTGCCAGCAGCCCTCCCGGGACAGAAAACTACGAGCAGTACTTC
CDR3: CASSPPGTENYEQYF

V: TRBV12-3/TRBV12-4
size: once
J: TRBJ2-3
D: .
DNA: TGTGCCAGCAGATTCCGTGCCGTTAGCACAGATACGCAGTATTTT
CDR3: CASRFRAVSTDTQYF

V: TRBV3-1
size: .
J: TRBJ2-2
D: .
DNA: TGTGCCAGCATCGTTATCTCCGGAGGAAACACCGGGGAGCTGTTTTTT
CDR3: CASIVISGGNTGELFF

V: TRBV29-1
size: few
J: TRBJ2-3
D: .
DNA: TGCAGCGTTGCTGGCAGGGTCTCAGATACGCAGTATTTT
CDR3: CSVAGRVSDTQYF

V: TRBV6-2/TRBV6-3
size: .
J: TRBJ1-1
D: .
DNA: TGTGCCAGCAGTTACCCTCTCCGCGGGAACACTGAAGCTTTCTTT
CDR3: CASSYPLRGNTEAFF

V: TRBV20-1
size: .
J: TRBJ2-7
D: .
DNA: TGCAGCGCTGAAGAACAACCCTACGAGCAGTACTTC
CDR3: CSAEEQPYEQYF

V: TRBV5-1
size: few
J: TRBJ2-7
D: .
DNA: TGCGCCAGCAGCTTGGTGGGCTTGGCCTACGAGCAGTACTTC
CDR3: CASSLVGLAYEQYF

V: TRBV5-1
size: many
J: TRBJ2-2
D: .
DNA: TGCGCCAGCAGCTTGCAGGTGAACACCGGGGAGCTGTTTTTT
CDR3: CASSLQVNTGELFF